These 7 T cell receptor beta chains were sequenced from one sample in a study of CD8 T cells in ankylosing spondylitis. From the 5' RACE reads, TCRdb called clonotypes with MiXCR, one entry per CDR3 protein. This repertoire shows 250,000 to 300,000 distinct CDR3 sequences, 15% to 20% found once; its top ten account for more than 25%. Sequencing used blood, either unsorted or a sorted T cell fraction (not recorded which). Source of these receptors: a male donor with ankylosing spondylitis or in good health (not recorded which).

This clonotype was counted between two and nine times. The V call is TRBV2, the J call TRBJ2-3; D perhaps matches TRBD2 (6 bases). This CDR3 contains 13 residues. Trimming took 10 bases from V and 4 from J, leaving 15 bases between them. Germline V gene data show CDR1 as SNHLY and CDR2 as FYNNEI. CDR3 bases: TGTGCCACCCGGGGGTTAGACGCAGATACGCAGTATTTT. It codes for CATRGLDADTQYF.

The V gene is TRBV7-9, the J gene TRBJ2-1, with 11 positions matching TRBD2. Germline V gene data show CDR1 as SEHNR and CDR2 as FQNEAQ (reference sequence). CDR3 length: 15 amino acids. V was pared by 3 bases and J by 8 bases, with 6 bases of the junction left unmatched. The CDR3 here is CASSLTSGTIDEQFF. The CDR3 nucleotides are TGTGCCAGCAGCTTGACTAGCGGGACCATCGATGAGCAGTTCTTC.

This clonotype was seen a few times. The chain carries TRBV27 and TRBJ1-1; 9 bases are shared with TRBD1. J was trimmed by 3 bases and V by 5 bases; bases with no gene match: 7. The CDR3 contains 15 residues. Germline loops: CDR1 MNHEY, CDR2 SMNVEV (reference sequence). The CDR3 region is CASSIAGTGHTEAFF. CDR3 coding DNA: TGTGCCAGCAGTATCGCCGGGACAGGGCACACTGAAGCTTTCTTT.

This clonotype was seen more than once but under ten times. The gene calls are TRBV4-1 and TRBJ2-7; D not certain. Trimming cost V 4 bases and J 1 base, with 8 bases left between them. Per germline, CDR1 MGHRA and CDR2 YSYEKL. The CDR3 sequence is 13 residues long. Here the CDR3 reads CASSPTLSYEQYF. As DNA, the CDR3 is TGCGCCAGCAGCCCTACTCTTTCCTACGAGCAGTACTTC.

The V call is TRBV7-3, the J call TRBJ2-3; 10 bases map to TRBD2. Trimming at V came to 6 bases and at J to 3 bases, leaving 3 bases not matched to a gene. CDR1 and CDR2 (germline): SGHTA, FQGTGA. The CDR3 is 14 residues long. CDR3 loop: CASRASGRTDTQYF. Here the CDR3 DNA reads TGTGCCAGCAGGGCTAGCGGGAGAACAGATACGCAGTATTTT.

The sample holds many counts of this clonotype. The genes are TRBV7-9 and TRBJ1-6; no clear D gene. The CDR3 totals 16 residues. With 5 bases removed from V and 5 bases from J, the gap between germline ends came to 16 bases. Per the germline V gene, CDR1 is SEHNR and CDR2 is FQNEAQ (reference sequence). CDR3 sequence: CASSPSSVLDNSPLHF. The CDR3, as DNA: TGTGCCAGCAGCCCCTCGTCGGTTTTGGATAATTCACCCCTCCACTTT.

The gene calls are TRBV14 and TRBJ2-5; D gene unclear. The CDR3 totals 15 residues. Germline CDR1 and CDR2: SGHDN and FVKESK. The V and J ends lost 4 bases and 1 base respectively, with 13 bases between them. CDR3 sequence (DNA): TGTGCCAGCAGCCCCATTTTCACACCCCAAGAGACCCAGTACTTC. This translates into CASSPIFTPQETQYF.